This entry lists 10 T cell receptor beta chains sequenced from one sample in a study of a mutant IDH1 vaccine in newly diagnosed glioma. Clones were sequenced by immunoSEQ multiplex PCR, and TCRdb holds only the in-frame ones, with some missing. The sample holds roughly 29,000 clones, over 80% seen once. Specified time point: week 23, last vaccination. The investigators gave 300 ug of mutant IDH1 20-mer peptide in each vaccine dose, together with topical imiquimod. The antigens of these receptors remain unknown. The specimen comprised PBMCs, sampled from a glioma patient whose treatment included an IDH1 peptide vaccine. The receptors shown here come from a woman between 18 and 29 years old with glioma.

This clone was found a few times. The genes are TRBV5-1 and TRBJ1-6, with TRBD1 identical over 8 bases. Germline-derived CDR1 and CDR2 are SGHRS and YFSETQ. The CDR3 is made up of 15 amino acids. J gave up 5 bases and V 2 bases, and 3 bases lay outside the gene matches. CDR3 DNA: TGCGCCAGCAGCTTCGGACAGGGAAATAATTCACCCCTCCACTTT. It translates to CASSFGQGNNSPLHF.

The V gene is TRBV6-1, the J gene TRBJ2-2; the D gene is possibly TRBD1 (6 bases). Germline CDR1 is MNHNS and CDR2 is SASEGT. This CDR3 has 13 residues. The ends were cut back, 7 bases at V and 6 bases at J, with 12 bases in the middle. The DNA of the CDR3 is TGTGCCAGCACCTACAGGGTCCCCGGGGAGCTGTTTTTT. This codes for CASTYRVPGELFF.

This chain connects TRBV18 to TRBJ2-2, with 8 nucleotides matching TRBD1. CDR3 length equals 15 residues. With 5 bases clipped from V and 5 bases from J, the junction kept 7 bases outside the gene matches. Germline loops: CDR1 KGHSH, CDR2 LQKENI. CDR3 DNA sequence: TGTGCCAGCTCAGCGGACAGGGAGAGGACCGGGGAGCTGTTTTTT. Amino acid sequence: CASSADRERTGELFF.

The genes are TRBV5-4 and TRBJ2-2, with D uncertain. Germline-derived CDR1 and CDR2 are SGHNT and YYREEE (reference sequence). Trimming shortened V by 3 bases and J by 1 base, and 4 bases separated the two germline ends. The CDR3 runs to 13 residues. The CDR3 region has the DNA TGTGCCAGCAGCTCGATGAACACCGGGGAGCTGTTTTTT. Translated: CASSSMNTGELFF. The full variable domain, completed using reference TRBV5-4 and TRBJ2-2, is ETGVTQSPTHLIKTRGQQVTLRCSSQSGHNTVSWYQQALGQGPQFIFQYYREEENGRGNFPPRFSGLQFPNYSSELNVNALELDDSALYLCASSSMNTGELFFGEGSRLTVL.

This clone was observed a few times. The chain combines TRBV14 with TRBJ2-7; D is perhaps TRBD2 (6 bases). Between the trimmed V and J ends, which lost 4 bases and 2 bases, there was a span of 9 bases. Germline lookup yields CDR1 SGHDN and CDR2 FVKESK. CDR3 length equals 13 residues. CDR3 sequence (DNA): TGTGCCAGCAGCCGGCGGGGAACCTACGAGCAGTACTTC. It is translated as CASSRRGTYEQYF.

The V call is TRBV28, the J call TRBJ2-7; 11 positions match TRBD1. Trimming cost V 4 bases and J 0 bases; bases outside gene matches: 8. The CDR3 runs 17 residues. Per germline, CDR1 MDHEN and CDR2 SYDVKM. The CDR3 DNA reads as TGTGCCAGCAGTTACCTGGACAGGGGGCGAATCTCCTACGAGCAGTACTTC. Protein: CASSYLDRGRISYEQYF.

This clone occurred a few times. The V call is TRBV4-2, the J call TRBJ1-5, with TRBD1 as a possible D gene (6 bases). The ends were cut back, 0 bases at V and 3 bases at J, with 9 bases in the middle. CDR1 and CDR2 (germline): LGHNA, YNFKEQ. CDR3 length: 15 residues. CDR3 sequence reads: CASSQDSGVNQPQHF. CDR3 in DNA: TGTGCCAGCAGCCAAGATTCAGGGGTCAATCAGCCCCAGCATTTT.

The chain has TRBV9 and TRBJ2-7; D is perhaps TRBD1 (6 bases). V lost 4 bases and J lost 5, with 19 bases in between. CDR1 SGDLS and CDR2 YYNGEE come from the germline V gene. CDR3 length: 15 amino acids. DNA for the CDR3: TGTGCCAGCAGCCCCTTTGGCAGGGGTTTGGACGAGCAGTACTTC. It specifies CASSPFGRGLDEQYF.

The chain recombines TRBV9 with TRBJ2-7; 9 bases fit TRBD2. The CDR3 has 15 amino acids. After removal of 2 bases from V and 4 bases from J, the junction contained 7 bases not matched to a gene. Per germline, CDR1 SGDLS and CDR2 YYNGEE. The CDR3 reads CASSVAGGTSYEQYF. The CDR3 nucleotides are TGTGCCAGCAGCGTGGCGGGGGGGACGTCATACGAGCAGTACTTC.

The chain employs TRBV4-1 and TRBJ1-2; D perhaps matches TRBD1 (6 bases). The V end was cut by 3 bases, the J end by 0 bases, with 32 bases between. The CDR3 covers 22 residues. Germline V gene lookup returns CDR1 MGHRA and CDR2 YSYEKL. The CDR3 nucleotides read TGCGCCAGCAGCCAGCACAGGGTACAAGGCGGGGCGGGGCTACAAGCTAACTATGGCTACACCTTC. Its protein product is CASSQHRVQGGAGLQANYGYTF.